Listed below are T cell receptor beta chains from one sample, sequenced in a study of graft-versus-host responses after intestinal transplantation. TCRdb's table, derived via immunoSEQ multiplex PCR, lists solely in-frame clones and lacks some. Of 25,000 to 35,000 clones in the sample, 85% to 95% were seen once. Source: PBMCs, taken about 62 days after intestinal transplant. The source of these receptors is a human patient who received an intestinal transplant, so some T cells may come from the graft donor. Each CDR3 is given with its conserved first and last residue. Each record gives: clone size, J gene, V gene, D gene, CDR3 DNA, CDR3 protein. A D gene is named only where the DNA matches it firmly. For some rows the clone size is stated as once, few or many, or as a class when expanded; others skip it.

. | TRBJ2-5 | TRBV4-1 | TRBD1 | TGCGCCAGCAGCCAAGTTACAGGGGACGAGACCCAGTACTTC | CASSQVTGDETQYF
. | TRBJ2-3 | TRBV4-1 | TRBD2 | TGCGCCAGCAGCCAAGTTGGGGGACTAGCGGTCACAGATACGCAGTATTTT | CASSQVGGLAVTDTQYF
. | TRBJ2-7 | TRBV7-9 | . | TGTGCCAGCAGCACTTCCCCCCGGGACTACGAGCAGTACTTC | CASSTSPRDYEQYF
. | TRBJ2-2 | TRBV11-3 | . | TGTGCCAGCAGCTTAAACCCGGAGGAGGTAGTCACCGGGGAGCTGTTTTTT | CASSLNPEEVVTGELFF
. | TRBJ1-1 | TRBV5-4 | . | TGTGCCAGCAGCCCGGACAGCTTAGGTAGGGTCACTGAAGCTTTCTTT | CASSPDSLGRVTEAFF
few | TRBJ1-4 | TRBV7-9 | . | TGTGCCAGCAGCGTCCGGGAACTGAATGAAAAACTGTTTTTT | CASSVRELNEKLFF
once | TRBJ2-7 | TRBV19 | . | TGTGCCAGTAGTCAGGGTGGTTTAGTCTACGAGCAGTACTTC | CASSQGGLVYEQYF
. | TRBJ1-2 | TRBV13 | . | TGTGCCAGCAGCTTAGGCCGGCTCTATGGCTACACCTTC | CASSLGRLYGYTF
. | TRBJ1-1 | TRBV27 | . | TGTGCCAGCACTTCAGTGACGGTGGGAAACACTGAAGCTTTCTTT | CASTSVTVGNTEAFF
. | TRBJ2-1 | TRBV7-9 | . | TGTGCCAGCAGCTTATTTGGACAGATTGCCTACAATGAGCAGTTCTTC | CASSLFGQIAYNEQFF
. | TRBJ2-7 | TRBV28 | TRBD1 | TGTGCCAGCAGCTCCATGGACAGGGGGCGAGGCCACGAGCAGTACTTC | CASSSMDRGRGHEQYF
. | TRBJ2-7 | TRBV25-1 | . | TGTGCCAGCAGTGACGATGTATCCTACGAGCAGTACTTC | CASSDDVSYEQYF
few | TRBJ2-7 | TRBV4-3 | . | TGCGCCAGCAGCCAAGATAGGGGGGGCTGGTACGAGCAGTACTTC | CASSQDRGGWYEQYF
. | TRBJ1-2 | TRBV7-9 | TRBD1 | TGTGCCAGCAGCTCCCGGGACAGACATGGCTACACCTTC | CASSSRDRHGYTF
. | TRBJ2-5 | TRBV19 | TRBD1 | TGTGCCAGTAGTATCGACAGGGCGGGGACCCAGTACTTC | CASSIDRAGTQYF
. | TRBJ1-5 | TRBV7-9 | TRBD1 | TGTGCCAGCAGCTTATCACAGGGGAATCAGCCCCAGCATTTT | CASSLSQGNQPQHF
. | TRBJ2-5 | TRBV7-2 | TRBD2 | TGTGCCAGCAGACCCCCCGGGACTAGCTTGCCGGAGACCCAGTACTTC | CASRPPGTSLPETQYF
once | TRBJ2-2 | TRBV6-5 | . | TGTGCCAGCTCGATAGGACTAACGACGGTCGGGGAGCTGTTTTTT | CASSIGLTTVGELFF
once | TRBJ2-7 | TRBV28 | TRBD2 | TGTGCCAGCAGCCACTTTTATCTAGCGGACTCCTACGAGCAGTACTTC | CASSHFYLADSYEQYF
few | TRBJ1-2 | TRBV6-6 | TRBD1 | TGTGCCAGCAGTTACCGTCCCGGGACAGGGGGCTATGGCTACACCTTC | CASSYRPGTGGYGYTF
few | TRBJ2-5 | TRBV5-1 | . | . | CASSFGPGPETQYF
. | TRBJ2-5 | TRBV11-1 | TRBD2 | TGTGCCAGCAGCTTAGTTGAGCGGGGGGGCCAAGAGACCCAGTACTTC | CASSLVERGGQETQYF
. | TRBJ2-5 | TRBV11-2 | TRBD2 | TGTGCCAGCAGCCCAGGACTAGCGGGAGGGGAGACCCAGTACTTC | CASSPGLAGGETQYF
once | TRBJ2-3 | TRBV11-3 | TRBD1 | TGTGCCAGCAGCTTCGACAGGGCCACAGATACGCAGTATTTT | CASSFDRATDTQYF
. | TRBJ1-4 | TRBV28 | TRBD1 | TGTGCCAGCGGAGGGGGGGACAGGAATAATGAAAAACTGTTTTTT | CASGGGDRNNEKLFF
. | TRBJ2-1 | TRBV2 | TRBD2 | TGTGCCAGCATGGGGACTAGCGGGATCCATGAGCAGTTCTTC | CASMGTSGIHEQFF
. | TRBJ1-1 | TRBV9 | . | TGTGCCAGCAGCGTAGTCGAGGCCGGGAACACTGAAGCTTTCTTT | CASSVVEAGNTEAFF
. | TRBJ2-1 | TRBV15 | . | TGTGCCACCTCACATTCGGGCTTGGGCAGAGGGGTCAATGAGCAGTTCTTC | CATSHSGLGRGVNEQFF
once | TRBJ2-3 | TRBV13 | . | TGTGCCAGCAGCTCCACGCAGTATTTT | CASSSTQYF
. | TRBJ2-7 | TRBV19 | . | TGTGCCAGTAGTGACTACTACGAGCAGTACTTC | CASSDYYEQYF
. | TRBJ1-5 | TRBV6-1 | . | TGTGCCAGCAGGGACGGGGGTAGCAATCAGCCCCAGCATTTT | CASRDGGSNQPQHF
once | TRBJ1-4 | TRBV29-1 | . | TGCAGCGTTGATGAAGGCGCAGGGTCTCGCGAAAAACTGTTTTTT | CSVDEGAGSREKLFF
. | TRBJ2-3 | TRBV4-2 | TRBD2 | TGTGCCAGCAGCCAAGAATCAGCGGGGGGTGGGGATACGCAGTATTTT | CASSQESAGGGDTQYF
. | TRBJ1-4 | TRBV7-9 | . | TGTGCCAGCAGCTTTGCCCGAGCTGCAACTAATGAAAAACTGTTTTTT | CASSFARAATNEKLFF
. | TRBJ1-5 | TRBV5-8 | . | TGTGCCAGCAGCGTGTACAGGCCTAATCAGCCCCAGCATTTT | CASSVYRPNQPQHF
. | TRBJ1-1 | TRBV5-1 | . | TGCGCCAGCAGAACCCGCGGGGGGGTGCTGGGACGCACCACTGAAGCTTTCTTT | CASRTRGGVLGRTTEAFF
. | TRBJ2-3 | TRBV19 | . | TGTGCCAGTAGTATAGTTGGGGGGAGCACAGATACGCAGTATTTT | CASSIVGGSTDTQYF
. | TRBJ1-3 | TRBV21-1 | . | TGTGCCAGCAGCACGTCAGGGAACACCATATATTTT | CASSTSGNTIYF
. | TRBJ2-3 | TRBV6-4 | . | TGTGCCAGCAGTGGTAGTGGGGGGGCCACAGATACGCAGTATTTT | CASSGSGGATDTQYF
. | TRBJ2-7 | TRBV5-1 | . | TGCGCCAGCAGCTTTACAGGTGACTCCTACGAGCAGTACTTC | CASSFTGDSYEQYF
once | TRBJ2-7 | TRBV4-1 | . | TGCGCCAGCAGCCACGAGACCAGGGGTTACGAGCAGTACTTC | CASSHETRGYEQYF
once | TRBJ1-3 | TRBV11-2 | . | TGTGCCAGCAGCCCCCTGGCCAGCTCTGGAAACACCATATATTTT | CASSPLASSGNTIYF
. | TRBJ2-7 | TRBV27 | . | TGTGCCAGCAGTGCCCAGTTAGGGGTTCGGGAGCAGTACTTC | CASSAQLGVREQYF
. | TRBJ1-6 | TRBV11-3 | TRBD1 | TGTGCCAGCAGCTCAGGGGACAGTAATTCACCCCTCCACTTT | CASSSGDSNSPLHF
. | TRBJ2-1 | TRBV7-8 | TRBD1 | TGTGCCAGCAGCCCCACCGGGACAGGGGTTATGGATGAGCAGTTCTTC | CASSPTGTGVMDEQFF
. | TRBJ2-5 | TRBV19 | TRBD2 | TGTGCCAGTTCCCTAGCGGGAGTTTTGGAGACCCAGTACTTC | CASSLAGVLETQYF